One sample yielded the 17 T cell receptor beta chains listed below, sequenced in a study of blood T cells in healthy people across ages. A second roughly 6 to 12 cycle PCR used barcoded and J-beta primers. TCRdb itself ran the 5' RACE reads through MiXCR, one entry per CDR3 protein. This sample has 790,000 or so distinct CDR3 sequences, with about 61% found just once. The sample consisted of blood. Source of these receptors: a man aged 35 to 55 in good health.

The V call is TRBV4-1, the J call TRBJ1-1; D is unresolved. Trimming shortened V by 0 bases and J by 0 bases, and 11 bases separated the two germline ends. CDR1 is MGHRA, CDR2 YSYEKL, per germline. The CDR3 covers 16 residues. The CDR3 reads CASSQEGWGMNTEAFF. The CDR3 DNA is TGCGCCAGCAGCCAAGAGGGTTGGGGAATGAACACTGAAGCTTTCTTT.

The chain combines TRBV20-1 with TRBJ2-3; D not certain. This CDR3 contains 13 residues. CDR1 DFQATT and CDR2 SNEGSKA come from the germline V gene (reference sequence). V dropped 4 bases and J dropped 8 bases, with 16 bases sitting between them. CDR3 loop: CSATAAAAFTQYF. In DNA, the CDR3 is TGCAGTGCTACAGCCGCCGCTGCGTTTACGCAGTATTTT.

The chain links TRBV10-3 to TRBJ1-1, with TRBD1 matching 7 bases. The CDR3 length is 18 residues. With 4 bases clipped from V and 0 bases from J, the junction kept 14 bases outside the gene matches. The germline CDR1 and CDR2 sequences are ENHRY and SYGVKD. CDR3 DNA: TGTGCCATCAGTGTAAAGCGGGGGGACAGTGCTATGAACACTGAAGCTTTCTTT. This encodes CAISVKRGDSAMNTEAFF.

This clonotype was detected ten times or more. The chain joins TRBV11-1 to TRBJ2-5, with D hard to call. The CDR3 sequence is 12 residues long. V was trimmed by 5 bases and J by 4 bases, leaving 8 bases between them. Germline loops: CDR1 SGHAT, CDR2 FQDESV (reference sequence). This CDR3 reads CASSNTGETQYF. CDR3 bases: TGTGCCAGCAGCAATACGGGAGAGACCCAGTACTTC.

The V and J genes are TRBV6-6 and TRBJ1-1; TRBD1 agrees at 7 bases. This CDR3 region has 14 residues. The V gene end was trimmed by 6 bases and the J gene end by 5 bases; junction bases not matched to a gene: 9. CDR1 and CDR2 (germline): MNHNY, SVGAGI (reference sequence). The CDR3 nucleotides read TGTGCCAGCAGAGAAGGACAGGTGGGGACTGAAGCTTTCTTT. Its translation: CASREGQVGTEAFF.

The rearrangement uses TRBV10-3 and TRBJ2-3; 8 bases are shared with TRBD2. The CDR3 totals 16 residues. The V gene end was trimmed by 2 bases and the J gene end by 3 bases; junction bases not matched to a gene: 7. Germline V lookup: CDR1 ENHRY, CDR2 SYGVKD. CDR3 nucleotides: TGTGCCATCAGTGAGCGAGCGGGAGTCGGGACAGATACGCAGTATTTT. This translates into CAISERAGVGTDTQYF.

The chain employs TRBV5-8 and TRBJ2-5; D not certain. Germline lookup yields CDR1 SGHTS and CDR2 YDEGEE. The V end was cut by 4 bases, the J end by 3 bases, with 16 bases between. The CDR3 has 15 residues. The CDR3 DNA reads as TGTGCCAGCAGCCTCTTTTCAGGAGAAAAAGAGACCCAGTACTTC. This gives the protein CASSLFSGEKETQYF.

This sequence joins TRBV3-1 and TRBJ2-7; 7 nucleotides align to TRBD2. Germline-derived CDR1 and CDR2 are LGHDT and YNNKEL (reference sequence). The V segment lost 7 bases and the J segment 3 bases; nucleotides outside the gene matches: 15. This CDR3 has 16 amino acids. The CDR3 is CASMPRFGGSGYEQYF. The CDR3 coding sequence is TGTGCCAGCATGCCAAGGTTCGGCGGGAGCGGCTACGAGCAGTACTTC.

V usage is TRBV28 and J usage is TRBJ2-5; D unresolved. CDR3 length: 14 residues. With 10 bases removed from V and 1 base from J, the gap between germline ends came to 16 bases. Germline V lookup: CDR1 MDHEN, CDR2 SYDVKM. The CDR3 protein is CATQSGGGQETQYF. CDR3 DNA: TGTGCCACCCAGTCAGGCGGCGGCCAAGAGACCCAGTACTTC.

The rearrangement joins TRBV3-1 to TRBJ2-5; D is perhaps TRBD2 (5 bases). Trimming stripped 4 bases from V and 5 bases from J, with 14 bases between. From germline, CDR1 is LGHDT and CDR2 YNNKEL (reference sequence). The CDR3 has 14 residues. The CDR3 protein is CASSPAGRSETQYF. The CDR3 nucleotides are TGTGCCAGCAGCCCGGCGGGCCGGTCGGAGACCCAGTACTTC.

In the case of this clonotype: This may be a read error: a much more frequent sequence differs by one nucleotide. The CDR3 DNA sequence: TGTGCCAGCAGCGTAGTGGGAGATTCCTACGAGCAGTACTTC. It codes for CASSVVGDSYEQYF. This chain links TRBV9 with TRBJ2-4; a possible D gene is TRBD2 (5 bases). TRBJ2-7 explains the end of the DNA better; the J call may be wrong. CDR3 length equals 14 residues. Germline values: CDR1 SGDLS, CDR2 YYNGEE.

The V gene is TRBV6-5, the J gene TRBJ1-6; D is undetermined. Germline CDR1 is MNHEY and CDR2 is SVGAGI. Trimming took 4 bases from V and 0 from J, leaving 10 bases between them. The CDR3 loop spans 16 amino acids. The CDR3 protein is CASSFDVSSYNSPLHF. The CDR3 DNA is TGTGCCAGCAGTTTCGACGTCAGCTCCTATAATTCACCCCTCCACTTT.

The chain's CDR3 is CSASVGTTNYGYTF. CDR3 coding DNA: TGCAGTGCTAGCGTGGGGACTACTAACTATGGCTACACCTTC. The chain employs TRBV20-1 and TRBJ1-2; possibly TRBD1 for D (5 bases). This CDR3 is built from 14 residues. Germline values: CDR1 DFQATT, CDR2 SNEGSKA (reference sequence). V lost 3 bases and J lost 0, with 11 bases in between.

The genes are TRBV29-1 and TRBJ1-2; TRBD1 matches at 7 bases. V lost 6 bases to trimming and J lost 4 bases; unmatched junction nucleotides: 11. Germline V gene data show CDR1 as SQVTM and CDR2 as ANQGSEA. The CDR3 spans 14 residues. The CDR3: CSVVDRANGYGYTF. As DNA, the CDR3 is TGCAGCGTCGTTGACAGGGCAAACGGCTATGGCTACACCTTC.

The rearrangement uses TRBV20-1 and TRBJ2-7, with D unresolved. The CDR3 has 13 residues. Trimming shortened V by 1 base and J by 7 bases, and 14 bases separated the two germline ends. Germline V gives CDR1 DFQATT, CDR2 SNEGSKA (reference sequence). CDR3 protein: CSARAPSWNEQYF. The CDR3 DNA follows: TGCAGTGCTAGAGCCCCTTCGTGGAATGAGCAGTACTTC.

This clonotype was seen a few times. The gene calls are TRBV19 and TRBJ1-5, with D perhaps TRBD1 (5 bases). V was shortened by 7 bases and J by 6 bases, with 16 bases between the two germline ends. This CDR3 comprises 14 residues. Germline CDR1 LNHDA, CDR2 SQIVND (reference sequence). CDR3 sequence (DNA): TGTGCCAGTAATCGCCCGGGGGTGGTTCAGCCCCAGCATTTT. Residues: CASNRPGVVQPQHF.

This clonotype was recorded once. The chain combines TRBV20-1 with TRBJ2-1, with D possibly matching TRBD1 (7 bases). Germline V lookup: CDR1 DFQATT, CDR2 SNEGSKA (reference sequence). V lost 3 bases to trimming and J lost 4 bases, with 10 bases between them. CDR3 length equals 13 residues. CDR3 DNA: TGCAGTGCTAGCAGGGGGACTTACAATGAGCAGTTCTTC. Translation: CSASRGTYNEQFF.